Following are 28 T cell receptor beta chains from one sample sequenced in a study of neurological immune-mediated disorders. TCRdb reprocessed the 5' RACE reads via MiXCR and lists one record per CDR3 protein. The profile shows about 74,000 distinct CDR3 sequences, 4% to 6% of them singletons. The material sequenced was PBMCs. These receptors were obtained from a man between 18 and 29 years old with multiple sclerosis.

This clonotype was detected many times. The chain combines TRBV5-6 with TRBJ1-2; D gene uncertain. Germline V lookup: CDR1 SGHDT, CDR2 YYEEEE. The CDR3 is 11 amino acids. The V end lost 7 bases, the J end lost 8 bases, and 12 bases lay between the germline ends. The CDR3 region is CASGPKKGYTF. In nucleotides, the CDR3 is TGTGCCAGCGGGCCGAAAAAAGGCTACACCTTC. The full variable domain, completed using reference TRBV5-6 and TRBJ1-2, is DAGVTQSPTHLIKTRGQQVTLRCSPKSGHDTVSWYQQALGQGPQFIFQYYEEEERQRGNFPDRFSGHQFPNYSSELNVNALLLGDSALYLCASGPKKGYTFGSGTRLTVV.

This clonotype was seen at least ten times. The chain couples TRBV7-9 to TRBJ2-3; no clear D gene. Germline CDR1 is SEHNR and CDR2 is FQNEAQ (reference sequence). The CDR3 runs 14 residues. Trimming took off 5 bases at V and 4 bases at J, with 13 bases between the two ends. The CDR3 spells CASSPRVASDTQYF. As DNA, the CDR3 is TGTGCCAGCAGCCCACGGGTTGCCTCAGATACGCAGTATTTT.

This clonotype was seen at least ten times. The chain is built from TRBV5-6 and TRBJ1-6, with D possibly TRBD1 on 5 matching bases. The CDR3 spans 15 residues. V shed 1 base and J shed 7 bases, with 12 bases lying between them. Germline values: CDR1 SGHDT, CDR2 YYEEEE. Written as DNA, the CDR3 is TGTGCCAGCAGCTTGCAGGGCCCGGGGAATTCACCCCTCCACTTT. This sequence encodes CASSLQGPGNSPLHF.

The table lists this clonotype with many counts. The rearrangement joins TRBV5-1 to TRBJ2-7; the D gene is possibly TRBD2 (6 bases). The CDR3 extends over 14 amino acids. The germline V gene encodes CDR1 SGHRS and CDR2 YFSETQ. V lost 0 bases, J lost 5 bases, and 12 bases lay in between. The CDR3 nucleotides read TGCGCCAGCAGCTTGGACCCGGGGGTCGACGAGCAGTACTTC. This encodes CASSLDPGVDEQYF.

This clonotype was detected ten times or more. The rearrangement links TRBV29-1 to TRBJ1-1, with 7 bases lining up with TRBD1. Unmatched junction bases numbered 6, after V lost 5 bases and J lost 0 bases. Germline CDR1 and CDR2: SQVTM and ANQGSEA. The CDR3 runs to 14 residues. CDR3 sequence reads: CSVYPRGMNTEAFF. The CDR3 bases are TGCAGCGTTTACCCCAGGGGGATGAACACTGAAGCTTTCTTT. The entire variable domain, with the rest obtained from reference TRBV29-1 and TRBJ1-1, is as follows: SAVISQKPSRDICQRGTSLTIQCQVDSQVTMMFWYRQQPGQSLTLIATANQGSEATYESGFVIDKFPISRPNLTFSTLTVSNMSPEDSSIYLCSVYPRGMNTEAFFGQGTRLTVV.

This clonotype was detected many times. The chain couples TRBV25-1 to TRBJ2-3, with D unclear. The V end lost 4 bases, the J end lost 0 bases, and 11 bases lay between the germline ends. This CDR3 has 15 residues. Germline V gives CDR1 MGHDK, CDR2 SYGVNS. This chain's CDR3 is CASSAVAPSTDTQYF. The DNA of the CDR3 is TGTGCCAGCAGTGCGGTAGCCCCTAGCACAGATACGCAGTATTTT.

The table lists this clonotype with many counts. J is TRBJ2-2 and V is TRBV5-1, with 7 bases that match TRBD1. CDR1 is SGHRS, CDR2 YFSETQ, per germline. The V and J ends lost 4 bases and 6 bases, in that order; junction bases with no gene match: 3. The CDR3 covers 13 residues. The CDR3 is CASSEGGPGELFF. Written as DNA, the CDR3 is TGCGCCAGCAGCGAAGGGGGCCCCGGGGAGCTGTTTTTT.

J is TRBJ2-7 and V is TRBV29-1; D gene unclear. CDR1 is SQVTM and CDR2 is ANQGSEA in the germline V gene. V shed 1 base and J shed 7 bases, with 11 bases lying between them. The CDR3 has 12 amino acids. The CDR3 region has the DNA TGCAGCGTTGAAGCTTGGGGTAAAGAGCAGTACTTC. This translates into CSVEAWGKEQYF.

This clonotype was detected ten times or more. This chain connects TRBV6-5 to TRBJ1-2; D uncertain. The V gene's germline CDR1 is MNHEY and CDR2 SVGAGI. The CDR3 has 13 residues. V dropped 0 bases and J dropped 2 bases, with 4 bases sitting between them. The CDR3 nucleotides are TGTGCCAGCAGTTACTCGACGAACTATGGCTACACCTTC. Encoded protein: CASSYSTNYGYTF.

This clonotype has ten or more counts. CDR3 in DNA: TGTGCCAGCAGCCAAGAGACAAGGGAACCGTACTATGGCTACACCTTC. It codes for CASSQETREPYYGYTF. The V and J genes are TRBV4-2 and TRBJ1-2; no reliable D call. CDR3 length: 16 amino acids. CDR1 and CDR2 (germline): LGHNA, YNFKEQ. The germline V and J ends were trimmed by 0 bases and 3 bases, with 14 bases remaining between them.

This clonotype was seen only a few times. A much larger clone sits a single nucleotide away, making a read error possible. The V and J genes are TRBV20-1 and TRBJ2-1; D is unresolved. Germline V gene lookup returns CDR1 DFQATT and CDR2 SNEGSKA (reference sequence). Trimming removed 6 bases from V and 5 bases from J, with 8 bases in between. The CDR3 length is 11 residues. The CDR3 coding sequence is TGCAGTGCCACCGGTCACAATGAGCAGTTCTTC. This translates into CSATGHNEQFF.

This clonotype was counted only a few times. The chain joins TRBV3-1 to TRBJ2-7; TRBD1 agrees at 8 bases. Germline CDR1 LGHDT, CDR2 YNNKEL (reference sequence). V lost 4 bases, J lost 3 bases, and 8 bases stayed unmatched. The CDR3 is 15 residues long. The DNA for the CDR3 is TGTGCCAGCAGCCTGCCCGGGACAGGAGTCTACGAGCAGTACTTC. This encodes CASSLPGTGVYEQYF.

There are a few counts of this clonotype. A junction boundary mismatches the germline segment, possibly from a read error. For the CDR3, the DNA is TGCAGTGCTAGCCAGGGGGTCAATCAGCCCCAGAATTTT. It codes for CSASQGVNQPQNF. The genes are TRBV20-1 and TRBJ1-5, with TRBD1 matching 7 bases. Germline values: CDR1 DFQATT, CDR2 SNEGSKA (reference sequence). CDR3 size: 13 residues.

Many counts were recorded for this clonotype. The V call is TRBV2, the J call TRBJ2-1; TRBD2 matches 9 bases. The J segment lost 3 bases and the V segment lost 7 bases, leaving 7 bases of the junction unmatched. The CDR3 totals 15 residues. CDR1 SNHLY and CDR2 FYNNEI come from the germline V gene. The chain's CDR3 is CASTREAGGYNEQFF. The CDR3 nucleotides are TGTGCCAGCACCCGGGAAGCGGGGGGCTACAATGAGCAGTTCTTC.

At least ten counts were recorded for this clonotype. The V call is TRBV5-1, the J call TRBJ2-3; 9 bases are a match to TRBD2. The CDR3 has 16 residues. Germline V CDR1 and CDR2: SGHRS, YFSETQ. The junction had 8 bases not matched to a gene; V was cut back by 0 bases and J by 6 bases. The CDR3 DNA reads as TGCGCCAGCAGCTTGGAGGTTAGCGGGAGTGCGGATACGCAGTATTTT. Its protein is CASSLEVSGSADTQYF.

The sample holds many counts of this clonotype. The rearrangement links TRBV7-2 to TRBJ2-3, with a weak D call TRBD2 (5 bases). Trimming took 1 base from V and 0 from J, leaving 20 bases between them. The germline gives CDR1 SGHTA, CDR2 FQGNSA. The CDR3 extends over 19 amino acids. CDR3 sequence reads: CASSLDIPVFGGSTDTQYF. CDR3 nucleotides: TGTGCCAGCAGCTTAGACATTCCGGTTTTTGGCGGGAGCACAGATACGCAGTATTTT.

There are many counts of this clonotype. The chain joins TRBV5-1 to TRBJ1-2; D uncertain. With 4 bases removed from V and 0 bases from J, the gap between germline ends came to 19 bases. The CDR3 sequence is 17 residues long. CDR1 and CDR2 from the germline V gene are SGHRS and YFSETQ. The CDR3 DNA reads TGCGCCAGCAGCCCCCACTCTGGGCCAGCAGCTAACTATGGCTACACCTTC. It specifies CASSPHSGPAANYGYTF.

This clonotype was detected ten times or more. This sequence joins TRBV7-8 and TRBJ1-4; possibly TRBD1 for D (5 bases). Germline CDR1 and CDR2: SGHVS and FQNEAQ. The V end lost 5 bases, the J end lost 8 bases, and 18 bases lay between the germline ends. The CDR3 has 15 residues. CDR3 sequence (DNA): TGTGCCAGCAGCCGATTGGCGAAGGGGAAAGAAAAACTGTTTTTT. Translating it yields CASSRLAKGKEKLFF. Combining the CDR3 with reference TRBV7-8 and TRBJ1-4 gives the whole variable domain GAGVSQSPRYKVAKRGQDVALRCDPISGHVSLFWYQQALGQGPEFLTYFQNEAQLDKSGLPSDRFFAERPEGSVSTLKIQRTQQEDSAVYLCASSRLAKGKEKLFFGSGTQLSVL.

This clonotype was picked up many times. The gene calls are TRBV5-1 and TRBJ1-1, with TRBD1 matching 7 bases. This CDR3 has 16 amino acids. CDR1 and CDR2 (germline): SGHRS, YFSETQ. J was trimmed by 5 bases and V by 1 base; bases with no gene match: 11. The CDR3 DNA sequence: TGCGCCAGCAGCTTGAGAGAGGGGGCATCGGGGACTGAAGCTTTCTTT. Amino acid sequence: CASSLREGASGTEAFF.

The chain joins TRBV29-1 to TRBJ1-4, with 9 nucleotides matching TRBD1. CDR1 SQVTM and CDR2 ANQGSEA come from the germline V gene. V lost 6 bases to trimming and J lost 8 bases; unmatched junction nucleotides: 7. The CDR3 consists of 13 residues. CDR3 sequence reads: CSVGGTGNEKLFF. CDR3 nucleotide sequence: TGCAGCGTGGGGGGGACAGGGAACGAAAAACTGTTTTTT.

This clonotype was detected many times. This chain joins TRBV5-1 and TRBJ2-6; possible D gene TRBD2, 6 bases. Trimming stripped 6 bases from V and 0 bases from J, with 19 bases between. CDR1 is SGHRS, CDR2 YFSETQ, per germline. CDR3 length equals 18 residues. The CDR3 region is CASTWRVFVDSGANVLTF. The CDR3 bases are TGCGCCAGCACCTGGAGGGTTTTTGTTGACTCTGGGGCCAACGTCCTGACTTTC.

This clonotype was recorded at least ten times. V is TRBV28 and J is TRBJ1-2; 9 positions match TRBD1. J lost 4 bases, V lost 2 bases, and 14 bases had no gene match. Germline assignment: CDR1 MDHEN and CDR2 SYDVKM. This CDR3 is 18 amino acids long. CDR3 sequence: CASSLLDGRGTGPYGYTF. The CDR3 DNA reads TGTGCCAGCAGTTTACTTGACGGTCGGGGGACAGGGCCCTATGGCTACACCTTC.

This clonotype was counted many times. The rearrangement links TRBV12-3 or TRBV12-4 to TRBJ2-7; 8 bases agree with TRBD2. The CDR3 spans 15 residues. V dropped 5 bases and J dropped 2; count of bases not matched to a gene: 8. The CDR3 loop reads CASSREVAGPYEQYF. The CDR3 DNA reads TGTGCCAGCAGTCGAGAAGTAGCGGGGCCCTACGAGCAGTACTTC.

In this sample, this clonotype turned up a few times. The gene calls are TRBV7-6 and TRBJ2-3, with D possibly TRBD2 on 6 matching bases. The V end lost 1 base, the J end lost 2 bases, and 13 bases lay between the germline ends. CDR1 is SGHVS, CDR2 FNYEAQ, per germline. The CDR3 is made up of 16 amino acids. In DNA form, the CDR3 reads TGTGCCAGCAGCTTAGTTGAGTGGGGGGACACAGATACGCAGTATTTT. Its translation: CASSLVEWGDTDTQYF.

Turning to this clonotype: This may arise from a read error, as a much more abundant clone is one base away. The V gene is TRBV24-1, the J gene TRBJ1-1; D call uncertain. V lost 5 bases to trimming and J lost 5 bases, with 14 bases between them. CDR3 length equals 14 residues. Germline V CDR1 and CDR2: KGHDR, SFDVKD. CDR3 in DNA: TGTGCCACCAGTGGTTCCGGTTTGAGTACTGAAGCTTTCTTT. Protein product: CATSGSGLSTEAFF.

This clonotype was seen repeatedly, ten times or more. The chain joins TRBV7-2 to TRBJ2-1; 7 bases align to TRBD1. This CDR3 spans 16 amino acids. Germline V gives CDR1 SGHTA, CDR2 FQGNSA. V dropped 2 bases and J dropped 4; count of bases not matched to a gene: 8. This chain's CDR3 is CASSLLGTANYNEQFF. The CDR3 nucleotides are TGTGCCAGCAGCTTACTCGGGACAGCTAATTACAATGAGCAGTTCTTC.

This clonotype was counted ten times or more. V usage is TRBV9 and J usage is TRBJ1-1; a weak D match, TRBD1 (5 bases). The CDR3 covers 13 residues. Germline V gene lookup returns CDR1 SGDLS and CDR2 YYNGEE. V lost 3 bases and J lost 0, with 6 bases in between. The CDR3 loop is CASSGDVNTEAFF. DNA for the CDR3: TGTGCCAGCAGCGGGGACGTGAACACTGAAGCTTTCTTT.

There are many counts of this clonotype. J is TRBJ2-1 and V is TRBV9; the match to TRBD1 covers 7 bases. The junction had 11 bases not matched to a gene; V was cut back by 2 bases and J by 6 bases. The CDR3 contains 16 residues. The V gene's germline CDR1 is SGDLS and CDR2 YYNGEE. The CDR3, as DNA: TGTGCCAGCAGCGTGTTGTCAGGACAGGCGTTCAATGAGCAGTTCTTC. Residues: CASSVLSGQAFNEQFF.